The sequence of this T cell receptor beta chain was determined in a study of human T cells and chemical hapten exposure. Unique molecular identifiers were attached to individual cDNA molecules within the library. TCRdb redid the calling of the RACE reads with MiXCR, one entry per CDR3 protein. The data contain about 380,000 distinct CDR3 sequences, roughly 5% of them singletons. This clonotype was detected ten times or more. The CDR3 spans 15 residues. V lost 4 bases and J lost 2, with 9 bases in between. This sample's time point: pre-sensitization, week 0. This sample's treatment: therapeutic diphenylcyclopropenone sensitization with weekly scalp DPC. The study extracted total RNA from unfractionated whole blood.

The chain links TRBV12-3 or TRBV12-4 to TRBJ2-6; D remains unclear. Sequencing was performed on whole blood, taken in connection with sensitization to the hapten diphenylcyclopropenone (DPC). This clonotype originated in a woman in her fifties or sixties with alopecia areata. Some clones in this sample may be carry-over from other donors' samples. Written as DNA, the CDR3 is TGTGCCAGCAGTTCCCATTCACCTGGGGCCAACGTCCTGACTTTC. Protein: CASSSHSPGANVLTF.